This T cell receptor (beta chain) was identified during a study of CD4+ T cells in melanoma. The V segment lost 0 bases and the J segment 6 bases; nucleotides outside the gene matches: 8. Germline V CDR1 and CDR2: SGHRS, YFSETQ. The CDR3 totals 16 residues. TCRdb keeps only in-frame clones here, not all; method: immunoSEQ multiplex PCR. The repertoire has 20,000 to 25,000 clones, roughly 87% of them found once; the top ten carry about 3.6%. Sequenced sample: cells from a culture (not recorded whether cultured in vitro). The TCR sequence derives from a human donor with melanoma. This rearrangement joins TRBV5-1 to TRBJ2-3; 9 bases line up with TRBD2. The CDR3 sequence: CASSLVSGGGADTQYF. The CDR3 nucleotides read TGCGCCAGCAGCTTGGTTTCTGGCGGGGGGGCGGATACGCAGTATTTT.